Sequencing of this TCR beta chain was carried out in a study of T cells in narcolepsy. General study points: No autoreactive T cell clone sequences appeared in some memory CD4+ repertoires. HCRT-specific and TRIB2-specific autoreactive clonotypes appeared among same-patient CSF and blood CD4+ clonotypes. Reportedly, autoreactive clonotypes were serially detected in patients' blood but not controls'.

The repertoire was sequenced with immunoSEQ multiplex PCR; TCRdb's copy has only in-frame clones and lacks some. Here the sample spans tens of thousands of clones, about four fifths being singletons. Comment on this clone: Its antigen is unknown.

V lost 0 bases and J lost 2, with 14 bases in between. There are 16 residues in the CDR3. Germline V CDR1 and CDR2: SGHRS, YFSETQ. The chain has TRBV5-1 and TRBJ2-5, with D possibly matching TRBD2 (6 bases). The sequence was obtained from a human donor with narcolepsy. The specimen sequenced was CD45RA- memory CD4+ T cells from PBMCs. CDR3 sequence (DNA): TGCGCCAGCAGCTTGGGGTATAGCGGACATCAAGAGACCCAGTACTTC. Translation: CASSLGYSGHQETQYF. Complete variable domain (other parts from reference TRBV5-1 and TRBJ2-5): KAGVTQTPRYLIKTRGQQVTLSCSPISGHRSVSWYQQTPGQGLQFLFEYFSETQRNKGNFPGRFSGRQFSNSRSEMNVSTLELGDSALYLCASSLGYSGHQETQYFGPGTRLLVL.